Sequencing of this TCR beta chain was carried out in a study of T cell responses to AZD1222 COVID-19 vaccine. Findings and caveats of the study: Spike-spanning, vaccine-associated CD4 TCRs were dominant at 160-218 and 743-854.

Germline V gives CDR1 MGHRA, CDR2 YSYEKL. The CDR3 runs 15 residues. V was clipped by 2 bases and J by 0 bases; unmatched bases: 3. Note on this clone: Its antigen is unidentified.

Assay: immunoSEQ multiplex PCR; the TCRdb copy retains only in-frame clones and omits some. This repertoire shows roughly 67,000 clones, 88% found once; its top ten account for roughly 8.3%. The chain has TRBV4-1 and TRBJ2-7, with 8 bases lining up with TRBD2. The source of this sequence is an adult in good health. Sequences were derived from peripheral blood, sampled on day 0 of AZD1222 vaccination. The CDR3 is CASSQREGYSYEQYF. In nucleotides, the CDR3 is TGCGCCAGCAGCCAACGGGAGGGTTACTCCTACGAGCAGTACTTC.